This T cell receptor beta chain was obtained from a study of T cells in Graves' hyperthyroidism and ophthalmopathy (dated by TCRdb to between 2018 and 2021). For the study in its entirety: Peripheral blood was sampled at the time of initial diagnosis, prior to any treatment. TCR V-J signatures able to tell the groups apart were searched for in a discovery cohort of some 100 patients, of whom over 40 had Graves' ophthalmopathy and around 56 had stable Graves' hyperthyroidism. An independent validation cohort of fewer than 20 hyperthyroidism patients and roughly 16 patients who later progressed to ophthalmopathy tested prospective prediction of ophthalmopathy. The 90 to 100 discovery patients were randomly split 7:3 into training and test sets. Thyroid tissue and blood T-cell repertoires from about six Graves' hyperthyroidism patients were also compared in the study. Following sampling, methimazole starting at 30 mg daily was given to hyperthyroidism patients, and high-dose intravenous methylprednisolone was given to ophthalmopathy patients. The paper reports TCR Vbeta CDR3 sequencing of some 140 peripheral blood samples: over 40 ophthalmopathy, under 80 hyperthyroidism and roughly 17 progressor patients.

As concerns this clonotype: The antigen this receptor binds is unknown. Possible read error: a much larger clone is one base away.

Beyond this particular receptor, the publication reports: Ophthalmopathy was separated from stable hyperthyroidism by a 13 V-J signature model, with over 85% sensitivity and 81% to 82% specificity obtained in cross-validation and 80%/75% obtained in testing. In validation, the model predicted progression to ophthalmopathy a median of roughly 6.2 months before onset, with approximately 68% sensitivity and more than 72% specificity. No statistical method was used to fix the sample size in advance, and group allocation was not hidden from the investigators. Most expanded thyroid clonotypes (frequency above 0.001) were also detected in blood, suggesting blood repertoires may reflect thyroid immune responses.

A patient counted as having stable Graves' hyperthyroidism if no progression to ophthalmopathy occurred over 18 months of follow-up. The hyperthyroidism patients were between 18 and 65 years old and newly diagnosed, with a disease duration of less than 2 months. Exclusion was applied to patients with uncontrolled infections, other autoimmune diseases, pregnancy or lactation. Diagnoses were established on the basis of clinical symptoms, serum thyroxine and TRAb, thyroid ultrasound, and orbital computed tomography. Ficoll-Paque density gradient centrifugation was used to isolate PBMCs from about 10 ml of fresh peripheral blood. Trizol reagent was used to extract total RNA, and RNA quality was then checked on an Agilent 2100 Bioanalyzer. From a lookup of the germline V gene (reference sequence), CDR1 and CDR2 are DFQATT and SNEGSKA. The CDR3 holds 15 amino acids from the cysteine to the phenylalanine. This entry keeps only the CDR3 DNA: 45 bases, framed from base 1. V is cut by 6 bases and J by 1 base, and the space between the germline ends is 17 bases.

TCR beta CDR3 regions were amplified from RNA transcripts. The first round of RT-PCR for the TCR CDR3 was performed with the HTBI primer set and the Qiagen OneStep RT-PCR kit. A second multiplex PCR round built the libraries, followed by size selection and purification. Libraries were sequenced paired-end with 100 bp reads on an Illumina HiSeq2000. In the original analysis: SOAPnuke was used to process the raw data, removing reads that contained adapters or uncalled bases, had a mean Phred below 15, or lacked an exact match to the constant primer or identifier. High-quality paired reads were merged using COPE v1.2.5, and each unique nucleotide sequence was defined as a clonotype. MiTCR v1.1 was used to align the clonotypes against IMGT TRBV, TRBD and TRBJ reference segments. The analysis was restricted to V-J combinations with a frequency above 0.0001, which together covered 99.2% of the repertoires. The TCS score was defined as F50 (clonal expansion) divided by E x V (chaos), with BLOSUM62-based TCRdist calculated between CDR3 peptides within each V-J. Welch's t-statistics and random forest reduced fewer than 600 V-J features to roughly 13, which were used in a naive Bayes classifier (R e1071). Through fastp at Q25 and MiXCR, TCRdb rebuilt clones from the public reads, retaining in-frame beta chains. Duplicate CDR3 protein sequences are folded into a single record with the most common DNA and genes. In this record, the V and J calls reflect TCRdb's handling and not the investigators' own analysis. The sample table shows around 340,000 distinct CDR3 sequences, and roughly 17% are seen once. The ten largest clones represent roughly a third of the sample.

This receptor was taken from a man aged 25-45 years with Graves' hyperthyroidism. The material sequenced was blood. Recombination linked TRBV20-1 to TRBJ2-3; TRBD2 could be the D gene, as 6 bases match. The encoded CDR3 is CSAEGGEEGTDTQYF. The DNA is TGCAGTGCAGAGGGCGGGGAGGAGGGCACAGATACGCAGTATTTT.